Listed below are T cell receptor beta chains from one sample, sequenced in a study of T cells after posttransplantation cyclophosphamide. The assay was immunoSEQ multiplex PCR, and TCRdb's table has in-frame clones only and misses some. This sample has more than 50,000 clones, with around 84% found just once. Sequences were obtained from PBMCs. The receptors originated from a man aged 25-45 years with a blood cancer, CMV-positive, and with a related stem cell donor. The conserved cysteine and the conserved F or W are not part of the CDR3 here.

>TRBV6-5|TRBJ1-1
ASSYSTENTEAF
>TRBV5-1|TRBJ1-4
ASSQLPPGVDEKLF
>TRBV5-1|TRBJ2-1
ASSIRGTGPRNEQF
>TRBV30|TRBJ2-3
AWAGGADTQY
>TRBV7-9|TRBJ2-3
ASSLGTSGLDTQY
>TRBV7-2|TRBJ2-6
ASSPTSSGANVLT
>TRBV4-2|TRBJ2-7
ASSQVAGGPSYEQY
>TRBV28|TRBJ2-2
ASSFITDTGELF
>TRBV19|TRBJ1-3
ASNHPRGFSGNTIY
>TRBV5-1|TRBJ2-2
ASSLTGQGASGELF
>TRBV9|TRBJ2-3
ASSVGVGASTDTQY
>TRBV5-6|TRBJ1-1
ASSAGTEAF
>TRBV4-3|TRBJ2-1
ASSRGTSGSEREQF
>TRBV27|TRBJ2-7
ASRDRGHEQY
>TRBV11-2|TRBJ2-1
ASSLVTGVHEQF
>TRBV11-3|TRBJ2-1
ASSVRGTGGNEQF
>TRBV11-3|TRBJ2-7
ASSSTGAALGEQY
>TRBV4-3|TRBJ2-1
ASSQDIFRRDRGGNEQF
>TRBV9|TRBJ2-5
ASSGRGLHEETQY
>TRBV14|TRBJ2-7
ASSLGQGSVSSYEQY